This is a list of T cell receptor beta chains from one sample in a study of T-cell reconstitution after alpha-beta-depleted transplantation in children. In TCRdb, the PCR reads were re-called with MiXCR into one record per CDR3 protein. The sample carries 210,000 or so distinct CDR3 sequences, about 9.5% recorded once. The material sequenced was PBMCs from the stem cell graft donor, taken from the stem cell graft. The receptors were sampled from a human donor who donated a stem cell graft to a child with acute lymphoblastic leukemia. Each CDR3 is given with its conserved first and last residue. Each record gives: D gene, V gene, J gene, clone size, CDR3 DNA, CDR3 protein. The D gene is left open where the match is weak. The size entry is marked missing in some rows and otherwise reads once, few, many or a size class.

D gene: -
V gene: TRBV12-3/TRBV12-4
J gene: TRBJ1-1
clone size: -
CDR3 DNA: TGTGCCAGCAGTTTCGACTCGGGGGGGCCGACTGAAGCTTTCTTT
CDR3 protein: CASSFDSGGPTEAFF

D gene: -
V gene: TRBV5-5
J gene: TRBJ2-1
clone size: many
CDR3 DNA: TGTGCCAGCAGGAGCCTTACCGGGTTTGAGCAGTTCTTC
CDR3 protein: CASRSLTGFEQFF

D gene: TRBD1
V gene: TRBV20-1
J gene: TRBJ1-6
clone size: many
CDR3 DNA: TGCAGTGCCAAGACAGGGAACTCACCCCTCCACTTT
CDR3 protein: CSAKTGNSPLHF

D gene: TRBD1
V gene: TRBV12-3/TRBV12-4
J gene: TRBJ2-3
clone size: many
CDR3 DNA: TGTGCCAGCAGTCCCTCAGGGGGAGATACGCAGTATTTT
CDR3 protein: CASSPSGGDTQYF

D gene: -
V gene: TRBV7-6
J gene: TRBJ2-5
clone size: -
CDR3 DNA: TGTGCCAGCACCCCCCGATGGGGCCAAGAGACCCAGTACTTC
CDR3 protein: CASTPRWGQETQYF

D gene: TRBD1
V gene: TRBV12-3/TRBV12-4
J gene: TRBJ1-1
clone size: many
CDR3 DNA: TGTGCCAGCAGCCCTGTGACAGGGGGTCGAACTGAAGCTTTCTTT
CDR3 protein: CASSPVTGGRTEAFF

D gene: TRBD1
V gene: TRBV4-2
J gene: TRBJ1-5
clone size: few
CDR3 DNA: TGTGCCAGCAGCCAAGGGCAGGGGGCGGTCCATTCACAGCTAAATGCCCAGCCCCAGCATTTT
CDR3 protein: CASSQGQGAVHSQLNAQPQHF

D gene: -
V gene: TRBV27
J gene: TRBJ2-3
clone size: many
CDR3 DNA: TGTGCCAGCAGTGCCCCCGGGGAGGGCACAGATACGCAGTATTTT
CDR3 protein: CASSAPGEGTDTQYF

D gene: -
V gene: TRBV20-1
J gene: TRBJ2-2
clone size: many
CDR3 DNA: TGCAGTGCGCGGTGGGGGGCGAACACCGGGGAGCTGTTTTTT
CDR3 protein: CSARWGANTGELFF

D gene: TRBD2
V gene: TRBV4-1
J gene: TRBJ2-3
clone size: many
CDR3 DNA: TGCGCCAGCACCACGGGAGGAGGTTACACAGATACGCAGTATTTT
CDR3 protein: CASTTGGGYTDTQYF

D gene: -
V gene: TRBV12-3/TRBV12-4
J gene: TRBJ1-1
clone size: few
CDR3 DNA: TGTGCCAGCATCGGGACCCCCCTACACGAAGCTTTCTTT
CDR3 protein: CASIGTPLHEAFF

D gene: TRBD1
V gene: TRBV3-1
J gene: TRBJ1-2
clone size: -
CDR3 DNA: TGTGCCAGCAGCCCTCAGGACAGGCTATCGTATGGCTACACCTTC
CDR3 protein: CASSPQDRLSYGYTF

D gene: -
V gene: TRBV5-1
J gene: TRBJ1-1
clone size: few
CDR3 DNA: TGCGCCAGCAAAGAGGGTGATTCGGAAGAAGCTTTCTTT
CDR3 protein: CASKEGDSEEAFF

D gene: -
V gene: TRBV7-2
J gene: TRBJ2-7
clone size: few
CDR3 DNA: TGTGCCAGCAGCCCCAGCCAGAGTGGATACGAGCAGTACTTC
CDR3 protein: CASSPSQSGYEQYF

D gene: -
V gene: TRBV3-1
J gene: TRBJ1-2
clone size: many
CDR3 DNA: TGTGCCAGCAGCCAATTTCGGGTAGTTAACTATGGCTACACCTTC
CDR3 protein: CASSQFRVVNYGYTF

D gene: TRBD1
V gene: TRBV20-1
J gene: TRBJ1-5
clone size: few
CDR3 DNA: TGCAGTGCTATCCACAGGGGGATAAGCAATCAGCCCCAGCATTTT
CDR3 protein: CSAIHRGISNQPQHF

D gene: TRBD2
V gene: TRBV11-3
J gene: TRBJ2-7
clone size: once
CDR3 DNA: TGTGCCAGCAGCTTAGGTGGGACTAGCGTGTACGAGCAGTACTTC
CDR3 protein: CASSLGGTSVYEQYF

D gene: TRBD1
V gene: TRBV6-1
J gene: TRBJ1-1
clone size: -
CDR3 DNA: TGTGCCAGCAGTGCCTCCGGGACAGCGCCTAACACTGAAGCTTTCTTT
CDR3 protein: CASSASGTAPNTEAFF

D gene: -
V gene: TRBV5-1
J gene: TRBJ2-7
clone size: few
CDR3 DNA: TGCGCCAGCAGCATGGACGGAGACTCCTACGAGCAGTACTTC
CDR3 protein: CASSMDGDSYEQYF

D gene: -
V gene: TRBV11-3
J gene: TRBJ2-5
clone size: many
CDR3 DNA: TGTGCCAGCAGTGCACAGGGGAGGGAGACCCAGTACTTC
CDR3 protein: CASSAQGRETQYF

D gene: TRBD1
V gene: TRBV6-4
J gene: TRBJ1-1
clone size: few
CDR3 DNA: TGTGCCAGCAGGGACAGGGGATTCACTGAAGCTTTCTTT
CDR3 protein: CASRDRGFTEAFF

D gene: -
V gene: TRBV7-9
J gene: TRBJ1-2
clone size: few
CDR3 DNA: TGTGCCAGCAGCTTGGTGGGGGACGGGGGCTACACCTTC
CDR3 protein: CASSLVGDGGYTF

D gene: TRBD1
V gene: TRBV12-3/TRBV12-4
J gene: TRBJ1-2
clone size: many
CDR3 DNA: TGTGCCAGCAGTTCGGGACAGGGGGAAGTTGGCTACACCTTC
CDR3 protein: CASSSGQGEVGYTF

D gene: TRBD2
V gene: TRBV4-2
J gene: TRBJ2-2
clone size: many
CDR3 DNA: TGTGCCAGCAGCCCGACGGGGGGAAGAGGTGGGGAGCTGTTTTTT
CDR3 protein: CASSPTGGRGGELFF

D gene: TRBD2
V gene: TRBV12-3/TRBV12-4
J gene: TRBJ2-1
clone size: few
CDR3 DNA: TGTGCCAGCAGGCTAAGCGGGGGGCCATACAATGAGCAGTTCTTC
CDR3 protein: CASRLSGGPYNEQFF

D gene: -
V gene: TRBV20-1
J gene: TRBJ2-3
clone size: many
CDR3 DNA: TGCAGTGCTAGTTTTGATACGCAGTATTTT
CDR3 protein: CSASFDTQYF

D gene: -
V gene: TRBV7-6
J gene: TRBJ2-3
clone size: -
CDR3 DNA: TGTGCCAGCAGCTTAGCATTTGCAGATACGCAGTATTTT
CDR3 protein: CASSLAFADTQYF

D gene: -
V gene: TRBV7-2
J gene: TRBJ1-2
clone size: many
CDR3 DNA: TGTGCCACTTATGGGGACTATGGCTACACCTTC
CDR3 protein: CATYGDYGYTF

D gene: TRBD1
V gene: TRBV20-1
J gene: TRBJ2-1
clone size: -
CDR3 DNA: TGCAGTGCTAGAGATCTGGCAGGGGGCCGGCATGAGCAGTTCTTC
CDR3 protein: CSARDLAGGRHEQFF

D gene: -
V gene: TRBV29-1
J gene: TRBJ2-7
clone size: few
CDR3 DNA: TGCAGCGTTGAAGATTCCTCCGGGCCCCACTACGAGCAGTACTTC
CDR3 protein: CSVEDSSGPHYEQYF

D gene: -
V gene: TRBV10-3
J gene: TRBJ2-3
clone size: many
CDR3 DNA: TGTGCCATCAGTGAATTTGGGGTGGAAGATACGCAGTATTTT
CDR3 protein: CAISEFGVEDTQYF

D gene: -
V gene: TRBV5-1
J gene: TRBJ1-1
clone size: few
CDR3 DNA: TGCGCCAGCAGCTCCGAAACCTTAATGAACACTGAAGCTTTCTTT
CDR3 protein: CASSSETLMNTEAFF

D gene: -
V gene: TRBV5-6
J gene: TRBJ1-2
clone size: few
CDR3 DNA: TGTGCCAGCAGCTTTATCTGGTTAAGCAGGGACCAAGGCTACACCTTC
CDR3 protein: CASSFIWLSRDQGYTF

D gene: TRBD1
V gene: TRBV20-1
J gene: TRBJ2-4
clone size: once
CDR3 DNA: TGCAGTGCTCAGGCCGCGGACAGGGGACTATCTGTAGCCAAAAACATTCAGTACTTC
CDR3 protein: CSAQAADRGLSVAKNIQYF

D gene: -
V gene: TRBV5-6
J gene: TRBJ2-7
clone size: many
CDR3 DNA: TGTGCCAGCAGCTTGACGACTGTCCCCCTATACGAGCAGTACTTC
CDR3 protein: CASSLTTVPLYEQYF

D gene: TRBD2
V gene: TRBV20-1
J gene: TRBJ2-3
clone size: many
CDR3 DNA: TGCAGTGCTAACCGACTAGCGGGGGACACAGATACGCAGTATTTT
CDR3 protein: CSANRLAGDTDTQYF